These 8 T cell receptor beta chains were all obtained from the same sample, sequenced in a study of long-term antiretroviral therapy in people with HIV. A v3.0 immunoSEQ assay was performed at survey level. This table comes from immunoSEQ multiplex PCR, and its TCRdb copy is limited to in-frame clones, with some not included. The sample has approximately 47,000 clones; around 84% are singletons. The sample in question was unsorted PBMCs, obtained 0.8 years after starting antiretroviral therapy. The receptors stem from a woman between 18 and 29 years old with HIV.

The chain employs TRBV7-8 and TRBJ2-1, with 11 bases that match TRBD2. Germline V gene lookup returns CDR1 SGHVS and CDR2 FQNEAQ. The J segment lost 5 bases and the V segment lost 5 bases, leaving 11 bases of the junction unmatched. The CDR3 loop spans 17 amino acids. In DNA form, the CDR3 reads TGTGCCAGCAGCCTAATCCTCCCGGGACTAGCGGACAATGAGCAGTTCTTC. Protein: CASSLILPGLADNEQFF.

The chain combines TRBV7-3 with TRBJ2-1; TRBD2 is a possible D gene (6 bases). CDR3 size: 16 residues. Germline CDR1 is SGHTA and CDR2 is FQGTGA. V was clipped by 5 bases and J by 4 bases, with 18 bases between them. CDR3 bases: TGTGCCAGCAGCCCCCTCGGGGGTAGCGATTACAATGAGCAGTTCTTC. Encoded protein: CASSPLGGSDYNEQFF.

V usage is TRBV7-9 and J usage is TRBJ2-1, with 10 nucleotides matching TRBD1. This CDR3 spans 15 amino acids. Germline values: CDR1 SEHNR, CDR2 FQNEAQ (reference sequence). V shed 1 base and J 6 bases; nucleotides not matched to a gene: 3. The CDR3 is CASSLGTGGSNEQFF. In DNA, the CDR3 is TGTGCCAGCAGCTTAGGGACAGGGGGGAGCAATGAGCAGTTCTTC.

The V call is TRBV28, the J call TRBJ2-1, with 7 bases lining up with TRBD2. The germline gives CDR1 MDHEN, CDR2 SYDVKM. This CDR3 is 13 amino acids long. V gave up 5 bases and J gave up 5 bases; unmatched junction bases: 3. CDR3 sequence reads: CASSLGRDNEQFF. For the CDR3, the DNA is TGTGCCAGCAGTCTGGGGAGGGACAATGAGCAGTTCTTC.

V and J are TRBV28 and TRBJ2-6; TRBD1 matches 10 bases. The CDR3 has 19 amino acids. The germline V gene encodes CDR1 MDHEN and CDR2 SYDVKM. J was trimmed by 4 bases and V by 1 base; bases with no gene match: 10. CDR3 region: CASSLSLGTGAFGANVLTF. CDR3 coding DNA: TGTGCCAGCAGTTTATCCCTCGGGACAGGGGCTTTCGGGGCCAACGTCCTGACTTTC.

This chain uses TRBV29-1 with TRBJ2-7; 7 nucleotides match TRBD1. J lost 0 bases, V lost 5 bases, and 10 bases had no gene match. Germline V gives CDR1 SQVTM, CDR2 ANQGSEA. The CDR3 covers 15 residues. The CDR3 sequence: CSVKGTGDISYEQYF. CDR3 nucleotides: TGCAGCGTTAAGGGTACAGGGGATATCTCCTACGAGCAGTACTTC.

CDR3 region: CASSDLPGQSTTDTQYF. The CDR3 nucleotides are TGTGCCAGCAGCGACTTACCGGGACAGTCAACCACAGATACGCAGTATTTT. J is TRBJ2-3 and V is TRBV2; 7 nucleotides match TRBD1. CDR3 size: 17 residues. Germline values: CDR1 SNHLY, CDR2 FYNNEI. V lost 6 bases and J lost 2; bases outside the gene matches: 14. Using reference TRBV2 and TRBJ2-3 for the parts outside the CDR3, the full variable domain is EPEVTQTPSHQVTQMGQEVILRCVPISNHLYFYWYRQILGQKVEFLVSFYNNEISEKSEIFDDQFSVERPDGSNFTLKIRSTKLEDSAMYFCASSDLPGQSTTDTQYFGPGTRLTVL.

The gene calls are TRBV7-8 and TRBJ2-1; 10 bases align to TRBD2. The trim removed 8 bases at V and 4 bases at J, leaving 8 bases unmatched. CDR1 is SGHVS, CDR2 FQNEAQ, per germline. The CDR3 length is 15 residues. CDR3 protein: CASGKAGGPYNEQFF. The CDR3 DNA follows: TGTGCCAGCGGGAAAGCGGGAGGGCCGTACAATGAGCAGTTCTTC.